A selection of T cell receptor beta chains follows, all from one sample in a study of T cell repertoires in cytomegalovirus infection. A single record per CDR3 protein comes from TCRdb applying MiXCR to the reads. The sample lists around 530,000 distinct CDR3 sequences; 16% were seen once. Sequencing was done on a sample of CD8+ T cells from PBMCs. The receptors shown here come from a human donor in good health (CMV status not recorded). Some clones in this sample may be carry-over from other donors' samples. Both conserved end residues are part of each CDR3. The D gene is left open where the match is weak. The size field is filled for only some rows; it gives once, few, many or a size class.

CDR3 DNA: TGTGCCAGCTCACCACCCTGGACTCCCTACAATGAGCAGTTCTTC
CDR3 protein: CASSPPWTPYNEQFF
D gene: .
J gene: TRBJ2-1
clone size: few
V gene: TRBV18

CDR3 DNA: TGTGCAAGCTGTTACTCGACGGGTTATAACTCCTACGAGCAGTACTTC
CDR3 protein: CASCYSTGYNSYEQYF
D gene: .
J gene: TRBJ2-7
clone size: .
V gene: TRBV6-5

CDR3 DNA: TGTGCCAGCAGTTTCGGTGTCACAGATACGCAGTATTTT
CDR3 protein: CASSFGVTDTQYF
D gene: .
J gene: TRBJ2-3
clone size: many
V gene: TRBV12-3/TRBV12-4

CDR3 DNA: TGTGCCAGCAGCTTAAGAGGGGGCTCGTACAATGAAGCTTTCTTT
CDR3 protein: CASSLRGGSYNEAFF
D gene: TRBD1
J gene: TRBJ1-1
clone size: few
V gene: TRBV7-3

CDR3 DNA: TGCAGTGCTACGACTAGCGGGAGGCTCGTCCTTTGGGAGCAGTACTTC
CDR3 protein: CSATTSGRLVLWEQYF
D gene: TRBD2
J gene: TRBJ2-7
clone size: many
V gene: TRBV20-1

CDR3 DNA: TGTGCCAGCAGTTTATCACTCGGTGGGGAAAAACTGTTTTTT
CDR3 protein: CASSLSLGGEKLFF
D gene: .
J gene: TRBJ1-4
clone size: many
V gene: TRBV12-3/TRBV12-4

CDR3 DNA: TGTGCCAGCAGTGCGGAGGGGATGAACACTGAAGCTTTCTTT
CDR3 protein: CASSAEGMNTEAFF
D gene: .
J gene: TRBJ1-1
clone size: few
V gene: TRBV6-4

CDR3 DNA: TGTGCCAGCAGCCAAGAGTGGGGGGCTGGAAACATTCAGTACTTC
CDR3 protein: CASSQEWGAGNIQYF
D gene: .
J gene: TRBJ2-4
clone size: .
V gene: TRBV4-2

CDR3 DNA: TGTGCCAGCAGCAACACTAGCGGGGGTCCGCACTACGAGCAGTACTTC
CDR3 protein: CASSNTSGGPHYEQYF
D gene: TRBD2
J gene: TRBJ2-7
clone size: .
V gene: TRBV7-9

CDR3 DNA: TGCGCCAGCAGCCAAGCCTACGGGGGTCACAATGAGCAGTTCTTC
CDR3 protein: CASSQAYGGHNEQFF
D gene: .
J gene: TRBJ2-1
clone size: few
V gene: TRBV4-1

CDR3 DNA: TGTGCCAGCAGCCAAGATCGGATGGCTGGGTCCTACGAGCAGTACTTC
CDR3 protein: CASSQDRMAGSYEQYF
D gene: .
J gene: TRBJ2-7
clone size: many
V gene: TRBV4-2

CDR3 DNA: TGTGCCAGCAGCCATAATGAGGGGGCGCGGACTGAAGCTTTCTTT
CDR3 protein: CASSHNEGARTEAFF
D gene: TRBD1
J gene: TRBJ1-1
clone size: many
V gene: TRBV11-2

CDR3 DNA: TGTGCCATCAGTGAGATCGGGACAGGGGAGAACACTGAAGCTTTCTTT
CDR3 protein: CAISEIGTGENTEAFF
D gene: TRBD1
J gene: TRBJ1-1
clone size: few
V gene: TRBV10-3

CDR3 DNA: TGTGCCAGCTCACCACGAGCGGGGGGGCCCTACAATGAGCAGTTCTTC
CDR3 protein: CASSPRAGGPYNEQFF
D gene: TRBD2
J gene: TRBJ2-1
clone size: few
V gene: TRBV18

CDR3 DNA: TGTGCCAGCGTTACCACTGAAGCTTTCTTT
CDR3 protein: CASVTTEAFF
D gene: .
J gene: TRBJ1-1
clone size: many
V gene: TRBV2

CDR3 DNA: TGTGCCAGCAGCCAAAGTGACGGGGGAGGGCATCAGCCCCAGCATTTT
CDR3 protein: CASSQSDGGGHQPQHF
D gene: .
J gene: TRBJ1-5
clone size: .
V gene: TRBV3-1

CDR3 DNA: TGTGCCAGCAGTCTTGACTTTGGGGAGTACACCGGGGAGCTGTTTTTT
CDR3 protein: CASSLDFGEYTGELFF
D gene: .
J gene: TRBJ2-2
clone size: many
V gene: TRBV6-1

CDR3 DNA: TGCAGCGTTGAAGCCCGGACAGGGTTTGGGTATGGCTACACCTTC
CDR3 protein: CSVEARTGFGYGYTF
D gene: TRBD1
J gene: TRBJ1-2
clone size: many
V gene: TRBV29-1

CDR3 DNA: TGTGCCAGCAGCCCAGCTGGGACAGGCGAGACCCAGTACTTC
CDR3 protein: CASSPAGTGETQYF
D gene: TRBD1
J gene: TRBJ2-5
clone size: few
V gene: TRBV11-2

CDR3 DNA: TGCAGTGCTAGAGATTCCTTGTTGACTATTAATGAAAAACTGTTTTTT
CDR3 protein: CSARDSLLTINEKLFF
D gene: .
J gene: TRBJ1-4
clone size: .
V gene: TRBV20-1

CDR3 DNA: TGTGCCAGCAGCTTCAACCGAGGCGGGAGACCCGGGGAGCTGTTTTTT
CDR3 protein: CASSFNRGGRPGELFF
D gene: TRBD2
J gene: TRBJ2-2
clone size: many
V gene: TRBV7-9

CDR3 DNA: TGTGCCAGCAGGGGGACAGGGGGTAGGGATAATTCACCCCTCCACTTT
CDR3 protein: CASRGTGGRDNSPLHF
D gene: TRBD1
J gene: TRBJ1-6
clone size: .
V gene: TRBV2

CDR3 DNA: TGTGCCAGCAGCCTACGAGCGGGAAAGGGGGGGGGCACTGAAGCTTTCTTT
CDR3 protein: CASSLRAGKGGGTEAFF
D gene: .
J gene: TRBJ1-1
clone size: many
V gene: TRBV11-2

CDR3 DNA: TGTGCTAGTGGTTTGGAGGGACACCCGTACCAAGAGACCCAGTACTTC
CDR3 protein: CASGLEGHPYQETQYF
D gene: .
J gene: TRBJ2-5
clone size: many
V gene: TRBV12-5

CDR3 DNA: TGTGCCAGCCCCCGGGGCTACGAGCAGTACTTC
CDR3 protein: CASPRGYEQYF
D gene: .
J gene: TRBJ2-7
clone size: many
V gene: TRBV6-1

CDR3 DNA: TGTGCCAGCAGTCCACCCCTTGGGGACAGCGCCTACGAGCAGTACTTC
CDR3 protein: CASSPPLGDSAYEQYF
D gene: TRBD1
J gene: TRBJ2-7
clone size: many
V gene: TRBV27

CDR3 DNA: TGTGCCAGCAGCCCGCCTGGCCCTTACAATGAGCAGTTCTTC
CDR3 protein: CASSPPGPYNEQFF
D gene: .
J gene: TRBJ2-1
clone size: few
V gene: TRBV7-9

CDR3 DNA: TGCAGCGTTGAAGGGCGGGGAGGGGGATTGAATGAGCAGTTCTTC
CDR3 protein: CSVEGRGGGLNEQFF
D gene: .
J gene: TRBJ2-1
clone size: few
V gene: TRBV29-1

CDR3 DNA: TGTGCCAGTAGCATGACAGGGGGCGGGGGACAGCCCCAGCATTTT
CDR3 protein: CASSMTGGGGQPQHF
D gene: TRBD1
J gene: TRBJ1-5
clone size: few
V gene: TRBV19

CDR3 DNA: TGTGCCAACAGCTTACTTGCGTGGGACAGGGTCGGTAATGAGCAGTTCTTC
CDR3 protein: CANSLLAWDRVGNEQFF
D gene: TRBD1
J gene: TRBJ2-1
clone size: many
V gene: TRBV7-2

CDR3 DNA: TGTGCCAGCAGCGGACAAGGTTCTGGAATCTATGGCTACACCTTC
CDR3 protein: CASSGQGSGIYGYTF
D gene: .
J gene: TRBJ1-2
clone size: many
V gene: TRBV7-9

CDR3 DNA: TGTGCCAGCAGCGAAGGAAAGTATGGCCTCTCCTACGAGCAGTACTTC
CDR3 protein: CASSEGKYGLSYEQYF
D gene: .
J gene: TRBJ2-7
clone size: .
V gene: TRBV14

CDR3 DNA: TGTGCCAGCAGTTTGGGGTTTCCGGGACAGACCTATGGCTACACCTTC
CDR3 protein: CASSLGFPGQTYGYTF
D gene: TRBD1
J gene: TRBJ1-2
clone size: many
V gene: TRBV27

CDR3 DNA: TGCAGTGCTAGAGATTATGGGGCCTACGAGCAGTACTTC
CDR3 protein: CSARDYGAYEQYF
D gene: .
J gene: TRBJ2-7
clone size: .
V gene: TRBV20-1

CDR3 DNA: TGTGCCAGCAGCTTAGCGGGCCGGGACAGATCGACTACCCTACCCCACAATGAGCAGTTCTTC
CDR3 protein: CASSLAGRDRSTTLPHNEQFF
D gene: TRBD1
J gene: TRBJ2-1
clone size: many
V gene: TRBV7-9

CDR3 DNA: TGTGCCAGCAGTCTCCCGGGACAGGGCGTAGAAAAACTGTTTTTT
CDR3 protein: CASSLPGQGVEKLFF
D gene: TRBD1
J gene: TRBJ1-4
clone size: many
V gene: TRBV12-3/TRBV12-4

CDR3 DNA: TGTGCCTGGAGTGACTTAGTGGGGGAATTGACAGATACGCAGTATTTT
CDR3 protein: CAWSDLVGELTDTQYF
D gene: .
J gene: TRBJ2-3
clone size: .
V gene: TRBV30

CDR3 DNA: TGTGCCAGCAGCCTTTATGGGGGACAGGCTCGCTATAATTCACCCCTCCACTTT
CDR3 protein: CASSLYGGQARYNSPLHF
D gene: TRBD1
J gene: TRBJ1-6
clone size: .
V gene: TRBV7-3

CDR3 DNA: TGTGCCAGCAGTTTGGTGTGTAGGGGGCTAAGGACTGAAGCTTTCTTT
CDR3 protein: CASSLVCRGLRTEAFF
D gene: TRBD1
J gene: TRBJ1-1
clone size: .
V gene: TRBV28

CDR3 DNA: TGTGCCAGCAGCTTGAGGGGTAGCGATCAGCCCCAGCATTTT
CDR3 protein: CASSLRGSDQPQHF
D gene: .
J gene: TRBJ1-5
clone size: many
V gene: TRBV11-2

CDR3 DNA: TGCGCCAGCAGGACAGGGAGAGCCTACGAGCAGTACTTC
CDR3 protein: CASRTGRAYEQYF
D gene: TRBD1
J gene: TRBJ2-7
clone size: .
V gene: TRBV10-2

CDR3 DNA: TGTGCTAGTGGTTTGGAGGGAGATACGCAGTATTTT
CDR3 protein: CASGLEGDTQYF
D gene: .
J gene: TRBJ2-3
clone size: few
V gene: TRBV12-5

CDR3 DNA: TGTGCCAGCAGTTCTCAGGGGGAGTTCTACGAGCAGTACTTC
CDR3 protein: CASSSQGEFYEQYF
D gene: TRBD1
J gene: TRBJ2-7
clone size: few
V gene: TRBV27

CDR3 DNA: TGCAGTGCCCACGATCCAGTAACGGTTAGGGGAACGGCGCCCCAGCATTTT
CDR3 protein: CSAHDPVTVRGTAPQHF
D gene: .
J gene: TRBJ1-5
clone size: few
V gene: TRBV20-1

CDR3 DNA: TGTGCCAGCAGGGTCGGCGGGAGGGATGAGCAGTTCTTC
CDR3 protein: CASRVGGRDEQFF
D gene: TRBD2
J gene: TRBJ2-1
clone size: .
V gene: TRBV27

CDR3 DNA: TGTGCCAGCAGCTTCTTCGGGGGCGGAGAGACCCAGTACTTC
CDR3 protein: CASSFFGGGETQYF
D gene: .
J gene: TRBJ2-5
clone size: many
V gene: TRBV7-2

CDR3 DNA: TGTGCCAGCAGTCACGGGACAGACACAGATACGCAGTATTTT
CDR3 protein: CASSHGTDTDTQYF
D gene: TRBD1
J gene: TRBJ2-3
clone size: few
V gene: TRBV12-3/TRBV12-4

CDR3 DNA: TGTGCCACCAGTGACAGGGACATAAACACCGGGGAGCTGTTTTTT
CDR3 protein: CATSDRDINTGELFF
D gene: .
J gene: TRBJ2-2
clone size: few
V gene: TRBV24-1